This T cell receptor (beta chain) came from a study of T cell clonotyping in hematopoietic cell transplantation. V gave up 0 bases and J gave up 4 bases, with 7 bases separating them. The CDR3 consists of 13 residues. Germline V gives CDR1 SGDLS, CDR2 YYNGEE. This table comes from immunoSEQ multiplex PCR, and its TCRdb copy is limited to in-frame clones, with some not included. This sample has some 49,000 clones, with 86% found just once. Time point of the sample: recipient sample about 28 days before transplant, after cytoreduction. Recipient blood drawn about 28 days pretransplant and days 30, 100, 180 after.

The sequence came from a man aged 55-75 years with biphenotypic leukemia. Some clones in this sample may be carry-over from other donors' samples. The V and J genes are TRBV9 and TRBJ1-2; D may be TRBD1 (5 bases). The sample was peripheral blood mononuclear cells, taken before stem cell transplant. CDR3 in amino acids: CASSVDDSYGYTF. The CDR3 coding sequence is TGTGCCAGCAGCGTAGACGACAGCTATGGCTACACCTTC.